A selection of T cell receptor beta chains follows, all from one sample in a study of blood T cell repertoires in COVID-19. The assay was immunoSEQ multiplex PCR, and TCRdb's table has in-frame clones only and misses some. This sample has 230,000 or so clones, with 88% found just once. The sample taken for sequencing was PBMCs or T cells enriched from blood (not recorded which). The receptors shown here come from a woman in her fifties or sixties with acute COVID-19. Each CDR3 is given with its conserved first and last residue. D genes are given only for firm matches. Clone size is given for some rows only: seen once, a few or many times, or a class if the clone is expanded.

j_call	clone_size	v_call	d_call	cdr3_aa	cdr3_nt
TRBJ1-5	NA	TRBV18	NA	CASSPGRSQPQHF	TGTGCCAGCTCACCAGGCAGAAGTCAGCCCCAGCATTTT
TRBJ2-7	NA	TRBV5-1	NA	CASSLHPNEQYF	TGCGCCAGCAGCTTGCATCCTAACGAGCAGTACTTC
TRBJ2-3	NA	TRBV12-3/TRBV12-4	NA	CASSGGNTDTQYF	TGTGCCTCTTCTGGGGGGAACACAGATACGCAGTATTTT
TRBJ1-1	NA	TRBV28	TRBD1	CASSSGQGYTEAFF	TGTGCCAGCAGTTCGGGACAGGGGTACACTGAAGCTTTCTTT
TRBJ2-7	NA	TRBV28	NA	CASSFGRYEQYF	TGTGCCAGCAGTTTTGGGAGGTACGAGCAGTACTTC
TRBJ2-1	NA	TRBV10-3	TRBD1	CAIRAGQGSYNEQFF	TGTGCCATCAGGGCGGGACAGGGATCCTACAATGAGCAGTTCTTC
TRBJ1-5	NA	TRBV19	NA	CASSMGAEGPNQPQHF	TGTGCCAGTAGTATGGGGGCAGAGGGTCCCAATCAGCCCCAGCATTTT
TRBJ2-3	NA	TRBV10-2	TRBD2	CASHGTSGRPDTQYF	TGCGCCAGCCACGGGACTAGCGGGAGGCCAGATACGCAGTATTTT
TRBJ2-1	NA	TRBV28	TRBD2	CASSPGLPNEQFF	TGTGCCAGCAGTCCGGGACTACCCAATGAGCAGTTCTTC
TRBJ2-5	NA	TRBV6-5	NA	CASSRGQLQETQYF	TGTGCCAGCAGTCGAGGACAGTTACAAGAGACCCAGTACTTC
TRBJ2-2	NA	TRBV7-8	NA	CASSNQGMSTGELFF	TGTGCCAGCAGCAACCAGGGGATGTCGACCGGGGAGCTGTTTTTT
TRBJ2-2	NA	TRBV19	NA	CASSIPKWRAEGGELFF	TGTGCCAGTAGTATCCCCAAGTGGCGAGCGGAGGGCGGGGAGCTGTTTTTT
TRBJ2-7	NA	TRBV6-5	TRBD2	CASSYPSSGYEQYF	TGTGCCAGCAGTTACCCCTCTAGCGGATACGAGCAGTACTTC
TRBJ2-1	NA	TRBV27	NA	CASSSWVAAAGYNEQFF	TGTGCCAGCAGTTCTTGGGTCGCGGCGGCGGGCTACAATGAGCAGTTCTTC
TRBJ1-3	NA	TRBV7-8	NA	CASSPRTFTGNTIYF	TGTGCCAGCAGCCCCCGGACATTTACTGGAAACACCATATATTTT
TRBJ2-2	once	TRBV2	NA	CASSDERRRGELFF	TGTGCCAGCAGTGACGAGCGACGGCGCGGGGAGCTGTTTTTT
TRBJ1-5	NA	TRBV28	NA	CASSFSGAPNQPQHF	TGTGCCAGCAGTTTTAGCGGGGCTCCAAATCAGCCCCAGCATTTT
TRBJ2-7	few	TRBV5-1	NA	CASSQEGRALYEQYF	TGCGCCAGCAGCCAGGAGGGGCGTGCCCTCTACGAGCAGTACTTC
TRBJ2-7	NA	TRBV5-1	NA	CASSPDSYEQYF	TGCGCCAGCAGCCCCGACAGTTACGAGCAGTACTTC
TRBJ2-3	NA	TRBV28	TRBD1	CASNLWDRGENTQYF	TGTGCCAGCAACCTTTGGGACAGGGGGGAAAATACGCAGTATTTT
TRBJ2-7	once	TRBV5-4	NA	CASSLQAGPYEQYF	TGTGCCAGCAGCTTGCAAGCAGGGCCCTACGAGCAGTACTTC
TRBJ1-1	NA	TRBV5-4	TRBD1	CASSPGTGGGAFF	TGTGCCAGCAGCCCGGGGACAGGGGGGGGAGCTTTCTTT
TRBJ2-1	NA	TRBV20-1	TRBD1	CRGDSYNEQFF	TGCAGGGGGGACAGCTACAATGAGCAGTTCTTC
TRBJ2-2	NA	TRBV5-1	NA	CASSMDSTGELFF	TGCGCCAGCAGCATGGACAGCACCGGGGAGCTGTTTTTT
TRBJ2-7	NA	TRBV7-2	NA	CASSRTIYEQYF	TGTGCCAGCAGCCGCACTATTTACGAGCAGTACTTC
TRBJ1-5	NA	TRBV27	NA	CASSLSLNQPQHF	TGTGCCAGCAGTTTATCCCTTAATCAGCCCCAGCATTTT
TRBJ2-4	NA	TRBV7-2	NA	CASSLATGNIQYF	TGTGCCAGCAGCTTAGCGACGGGGAACATTCAGTACTTC
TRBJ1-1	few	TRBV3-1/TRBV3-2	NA	CASSQDVTGFGITEAFF	TGTGCCAGCAGCCAGGACGTGACCGGGTTCGGGATCACTGAAGCTTTCTTT
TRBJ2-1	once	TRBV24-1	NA	CATQGTTLYNEQFF	TGTGCCACCCAGGGGACTACCCTTTACAATGAGCAGTTCTTC
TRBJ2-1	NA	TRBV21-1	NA	CASPPGTVGDEQFF	TGTGCCAGCCCCCCCGGGACAGTGGGGGATGAGCAGTTCTTC
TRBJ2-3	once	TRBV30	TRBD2	CAWSATGLGDTQYF	TGTGCCTGGAGTGCGACGGGACTAGGAGATACGCAGTATTTT
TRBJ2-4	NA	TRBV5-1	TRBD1	CASSLGGTGVGVQYF	TGCGCCAGCAGCTTGGGCGGGACAGGGGTTGGCGTTCAGTACTTC
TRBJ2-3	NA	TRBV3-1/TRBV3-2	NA	CASSLGAADTQYF	TGTGCCAGCAGCCTCGGAGCGGCAGATACGCAGTATTTT
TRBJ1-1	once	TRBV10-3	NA	CAISESAGRARTEAFF	TGTGCCATCAGTGAGTCGGCAGGCAGGGCTCGCACTGAAGCTTTCTTT
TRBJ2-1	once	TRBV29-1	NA	CSAHPTSAEQFF	TGCAGCGCTCACCCAACTAGTGCTGAGCAGTTCTTC
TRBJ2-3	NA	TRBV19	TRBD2	CASSPRLAGRTDTQYF	TGTGCCAGTAGTCCGCGACTAGCGGGGCGCACAGATACGCAGTATTTT
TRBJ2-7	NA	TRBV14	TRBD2	CASSQDDGGRALAPTHSSYEQYF	TGTGCCAGCAGCCAAGATGACGGCGGGAGGGCCCTAGCTCCGACGCACTCTTCCTACGAGCAGTACTTC
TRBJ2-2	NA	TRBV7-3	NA	CASSLEAFTSGELFF	TGTGCCAGCAGCTTAGAGGCCTTTACCTCCGGGGAGCTGTTTTTT
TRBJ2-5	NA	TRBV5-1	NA	CASSLGMGQPRETQYF	TGCGCCAGCAGCTTGGGTATGGGACAACCCAGGGAGACCCAGTACTTC
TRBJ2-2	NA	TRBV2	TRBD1	CACKRQGPNTGELFF	TGTGCCTGCAAACGACAGGGCCCCAACACCGGGGAGCTGTTTTTT
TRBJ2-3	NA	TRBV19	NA	CASSISGTDTQYF	TGTGCCAGTAGTATCTCCGGCACAGATACGCAGTATTTT
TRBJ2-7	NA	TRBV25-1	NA	CASSEYLSYEQYF	TGTGCCAGCAGTGAATATCTCTCCTACGAGCAGTACTTC
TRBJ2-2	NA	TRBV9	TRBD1	CASSSGTGSAGELFF	TGTGCCAGCAGCTCCGGGACAGGGTCAGCCGGGGAGCTGTTTTTT
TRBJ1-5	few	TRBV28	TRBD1	CASRRTGGNQPQHF	TGTGCCAGCAGAAGGACAGGGGGTAATCAGCCCCAGCATTTT
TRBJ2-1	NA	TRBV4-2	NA	CASSQALVTYNEQFF	TGTGCCAGCAGCCAAGCCCTTGTAACCTACAATGAGCAGTTCTTC
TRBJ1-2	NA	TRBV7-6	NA	CASSPHEGQEDGYTF	TGTGCCAGCAGCCCCCACGAGGGTCAAGAGGATGGCTACACCTTC
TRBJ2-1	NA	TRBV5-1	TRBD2	CASSIIAGGRNEQFF	TGCGCCAGCAGCATAATAGCGGGAGGGCGAAATGAGCAGTTCTTC
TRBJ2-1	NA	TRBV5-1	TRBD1	CASSLDRGSNEQFF	TGCGCCAGCAGCTTGGACAGGGGGAGCAATGAGCAGTTCTTC
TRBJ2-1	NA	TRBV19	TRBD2	CASSKASGNNEQFF	TGTGCCAGTAGTAAGGCTAGCGGAAACAATGAGCAGTTCTTC